The TCR beta chain under discussion was sequenced for a study of CD8 T cells in ankylosing spondylitis (dated by TCRdb to 2016 to 2017). With respect to the entire study: The study set out to find disease-linked TCR variants by profiling T cell receptor beta repertoires in ankylosing spondylitis patients and healthy donors. The full study cohort was made up of about two dozen ankylosing spondylitis patients and roughly 100 healthy donors. Samples of peripheral blood were taken, and for ankylosing spondylitis patients, synovial fluid was collected as well. Study-level results and caveats: A CD8+ phenotype was shown by the disease-linked clones, which were found at relatively low frequencies in peripheral blood. Some of the motif variants had been reported before in the synovial fluid and blood of reactive arthritis patients, a finding that suggests common disease-initiation mechanisms. Significant enrichment of the disease-linked clones was reported in matched synovial fluid samples from ankylosing spondylitis patients. A TCR beta motif made up of about eight highly homologous amino acid variants appeared to be characteristic of blood from ankylosing spondylitis patients.

The germline V gene encodes CDR1 SGDLS and CDR2 YYNGEE. Relative to germline, V is missing 3 bases and J is missing 1 base, with 4 bases of the junction outside any gene match. The CDR3 starts with the cysteine, ends with the phenylalanine, and has 16 residues. The entry retains the CDR3 DNA only, 48 bases that are in frame from base 1. Sequencer: Illumina HiSeq 2500. Quantitative 5'-RACE with molecular barcodes was used to prepare TCR beta libraries. As for the authors' bioinformatics: A new computational method based on a probabilistic model of VDJ rearrangement was used to identify disease-linked TCR variants. TCRdb trimmed the raw reads at Q25, called clones with MiXCR and kept productive beta chains. For every CDR3 protein sequence, its rows merge into one entry that carries the most common genes and DNA. TCRdb, not the authors, supplied the V and J calls. The sample includes about 90,000 distinct CDR3 sequences, with roughly 27% observed a single time. Around three fifths of the sample is taken by the ten largest.

In this sample, this clonotype turned up a few times. This receptor's antigen is unknown. No base-level quality is on record; no much larger clone is a single base apart. This clonotype was obtained from a male donor with ankylosing spondylitis or in good health (not recorded which). The chain joins TRBV9 to TRBJ2-2, and 9 bases in between align with TRBD2. Material: blood, either unsorted or a sorted T cell fraction (not recorded which). The sequence in DNA is TGTGCCAGCAGCGCCCTAGCGGGACGGAACACCGGGGAGCTGTTTTTT. This sequence encodes CASSALAGRNTGELFF.